This record covers a single T cell receptor delta chain. No cognate antigen has been identified for it. The input lacks base qualities; no much larger clone sits a single base away. The sample contains more than one DNA sequence encoding this CDR3. The data belong to a study of gamma-delta chains in newborns, infants, children (dated by TCRdb to between 2017 and 2020). Broadly, across the study: According to the study title, microbial exposure causes polyclonal expansion of innate gammadelta T cells right after birth. The study examined the way microbial exposure affected innate gammadelta T cell populations in human newborns right after birth.

Sequencer: Illumina MiSeq. TCRdb processed the public reads again with the CATT caller, after which rows with matching DNA were combined. Present in this sample are 4,500 to 5,000 delta-chain clones, approximately 3.5% of which were seen just once. The top ten clonotypes cover roughly 13% of the sample. The clonotype originates from a child who was a newborn, infant or young child, either healthy, febrile or measles-vaccinated (not recorded which). The sample comprised blood.

The sequence in DNA is TGTGCTCTTGGGCCGACTACGGCGGGGAAACTCATCTTT. This translates into CALGPTTAGKLIF. The sequence is built from TRDV1 and TRDJ1; the D gene assignment is ambiguous. TCRdb supplies no J gene; here it was assigned by aligning the nucleotide sequence to germline. Based on the germline V gene, the CDR1 and CDR2 sequences are TSWWSYY and QGS. Cut back by 5 bases and 8 bases, the V and J ends lie 15 bases apart. The CDR3 measures 13 amino acids from cysteine to phenylalanine. The sequence is cut down to CDR3 DNA, 39 bases in frame from base 1.